This T cell receptor (beta chain) was sequenced in a study of human T cells and chemical hapten exposure. Study information: For the roughly 25-week duration of the study, patients were given weekly doses of diphenylcyclopropenone on the scalp. Patch tests of 0.01% DPC on the upper back were read at 6 days.

The V gene's germline CDR1 is DFQATT and CDR2 SNEGSKA (reference sequence). The length of the CDR3 is 14 residues. Trimming cost V 3 bases and J 6 bases, with 12 bases left between them. The study's library attached unique molecular identifiers to single cDNA molecules. Authors' processing steps: TCR counts had a median of 95,638 per sample and spanned roughly 23,224 to 700,000. TCRdb ran MiXCR on the RACE reads and lists one entry per CDR3 protein. TCRdb assigned the V and J calls; the authors' analysis was not used. Of 90,000 to 120,000 distinct CDR3 sequences in the sample, 8% to 13% were seen once. Time point meaning: patch test 1, 2 weeks after DPC sensitization. Specified treatment: therapeutic diphenylcyclopropenone sensitization with weekly scalp DPC. Ten or more counts support this clonotype.

Sequenced material: whole blood, taken in connection with sensitization to the hapten diphenylcyclopropenone (DPC). The TCR comes from a woman aged 40 to 50 with alopecia areata. Some clones in this sample may be carry-over from other donors' samples. The chain carries TRBV20-1 and TRBJ1-6; D ambiguous. CDR3 amino acids: CSARPEGFNSPLHF. The CDR3 region has the DNA TGCAGTGCTAGGCCCGAGGGTTTTAATTCACCCCTCCACTTT.